These 26 T cell receptor beta chains share one sample of origin, sequenced in a study of low-dose radiotherapy and immunotherapy resistance in tumors. TRAV- and TRBV-specific primers, spanning alpha and beta chains, primed first-strand cDNA. Amplification of TCRs used a constant-region primer and V-primer adapter for about 18 PCR cycles. Each CDR3 protein gets one entry after TCRdb re-called the reads with MiXCR. Among 65,000 to 95,000 distinct CDR3 sequences, about 20% were seen once, and the ten largest hold 5.9%. This sample's time point: before trial treatment. Sequenced material: PBMCs, taken before treatment. The receptors originated from a male donor with prostate cancer.

This clonotype was seen repeatedly, ten times or more. V is TRBV6-6 and J is TRBJ1-2; a weak D match, TRBD1 (5 bases). This CDR3 is 17 amino acids long. The ends were cut back, 4 bases at V and 0 bases at J, with 18 bases in the middle. Germline values: CDR1 MNHNY, CDR2 SVGAGI (reference sequence). The CDR3: CASSSLGRKLANYGYTF. DNA of the CDR3: TGTGCCAGCAGTTCTTTGGGACGGAAATTAGCTAACTATGGCTACACCTTC.

Ten or more counts support this clonotype. The chain couples TRBV12-3 or TRBV12-4 to TRBJ1-4; D gene ambiguous. V lost 5 bases and J 4 bases, leaving 5 bases between the germline ends. This CDR3 has 12 amino acids. In DNA, the CDR3 is TGTGCCAGCAGTCCCTTTAATGAAAAACTGTTTTTT. Its translation: CASSPFNEKLFF.

This clonotype came up many times. The CDR3 here is CSARVGESYGYTF. The CDR3 coding sequence is TGCAGTGCTAGAGTTGGGGAGAGCTATGGCTACACCTTC. This chain links TRBV20-1 with TRBJ1-2; no definite D call. The CDR3 totals 13 residues. The germline CDR1 and CDR2 sequences are DFQATT and SNEGSKA (reference sequence). V was clipped by 1 base and J by 4 bases, with 10 bases between them.

This clonotype was counted many times. The V and J genes are TRBV7-9 and TRBJ1-2; TRBD1 might be the D (6 bases). The germline CDR1 and CDR2 sequences are SEHNR and FQNEAQ (reference sequence). Trimming took 6 bases from V and 5 from J, leaving 13 bases between them. The CDR3 loop spans 13 amino acids. As DNA, the CDR3 is TGTGCCAGCAGTTCGGGACAACTATATGGCTACACCTTC. Translated: CASSSGQLYGYTF. The entire variable domain, with the rest obtained from reference TRBV7-9 and TRBJ1-2, is as follows: DTGVSQNPRHKITKRGQNVTFRCDPISEHNRLYWYRQTLGQGPEFLTYFQNEAQLEKSRLLSDRFSAERPKGSFSTLEIQRTEQGDSAMYLCASSSGQLYGYTFGSGTRLTVV.

This clonotype was seen ten or more times. The rearrangement uses TRBV10-3 and TRBJ2-5, with 8 bases fitting TRBD2. There are 12 residues in the CDR3. With 6 bases clipped from V and 4 bases from J, the junction kept 1 base outside the gene matches. Germline V gene data show CDR1 as ENHRY and CDR2 as SYGVKD. The CDR3 sequence is CAISLAGETQYF. CDR3 nucleotide sequence: TGTGCCATCAGCCTAGCGGGAGAGACCCAGTACTTC.

This clonotype came up many times. The chain employs TRBV20-1 and TRBJ1-6; D perhaps matches TRBD1 (6 bases). CDR1 is DFQATT, CDR2 SNEGSKA, per germline (reference sequence). Between the trimmed V and J ends, which lost 1 base and 10 bases, there was a span of 14 bases. The CDR3 sequence is 14 residues long. Here the CDR3 DNA reads TGCAGTGCTAGAGCGGCCAGGGGATACTCACCCCTCCACTTT. It translates to CSARAARGYSPLHF.

To note about this clonotype: This likely stems from a read error, as it lies one base from a far larger clone. The chain links TRBV15 to TRBJ2-7, with 8 nucleotides matching TRBD2. Germline loops: CDR1 LNHNV, CDR2 YYDKDF (reference sequence). The V and J ends lost 0 bases and 7 bases, in that order; junction bases with no gene match: 14. The CDR3 is 17 residues long. CDR3 protein: CATSRDLASGPYNEQYF. CDR3 nucleotides: TGTGCCACCAGCAGAGATCTGGCTAGCGGGCCGTACAATGAGCAGTACTTC.

This clonotype was detected a few times. The rearrangement links TRBV4-1 to TRBJ2-7; TRBD1 might be the D (6 bases). Germline V gene lookup returns CDR1 MGHRA and CDR2 YSYEKL. The CDR3 has 16 residues. Trimming took 0 bases from V and 2 from J, leaving 14 bases between them. This chain's CDR3 is CASSQEQGFGTYEQYF. CDR3 in DNA: TGCGCCAGCAGCCAAGAGCAGGGGTTTGGGACCTACGAGCAGTACTTC.

V is TRBV20-1 and J is TRBJ1-1; maybe TRBD1 (5 bases). The length of the CDR3 is 14 residues. Germline CDR1 DFQATT, CDR2 SNEGSKA (reference sequence). V lost 6 bases to trimming and J lost 0 bases, with 14 bases between them. CDR3 sequence reads: CSAPRQSMNTEAFF. The CDR3 DNA reads TGCAGTGCACCAAGACAGAGCATGAACACTGAAGCTTTCTTT.

This clonotype was seen at least ten times. The chain carries TRBV19 and TRBJ2-2; no firm D call. The germline V gene has CDR1 LNHDA and CDR2 SQIVND (reference sequence). CDR3 length: 14 amino acids. The V gene lost 4 bases and the J gene lost 1 base, with 7 bases spanning the gap. Written as DNA, the CDR3 is TGTGCCAGTAGTACGAACATGAACACCGGGGAGCTGTTTTTT. Translated, it gives CASSTNMNTGELFF. The whole variable domain, remainder taken from reference TRBV19 and TRBJ2-2, is DGGITQSPKYLFRKEGQNVTLSCEQNLNHDAMYWYRQDPGQGLRLIYYSQIVNDFQKGDIAEGYSVSREKKESFPLTVTSAQKNPTAFYLCASSTNMNTGELFFGEGSRLTVL.

This clonotype was counted at least ten times. The rearrangement uses TRBV5-1 and TRBJ2-1; 9 bases agree with TRBD2. The germline CDR1 and CDR2 sequences are SGHRS and YFSETQ. The length of the CDR3 is 17 residues. V was clipped by 0 bases and J by 6 bases; unmatched bases: 10. In nucleotides, the CDR3 is TGCGCCAGCAGCTTGGCCTTTGGTAGCGGGAGCTTCAATGAGCAGTTCTTC. Protein sequence: CASSLAFGSGSFNEQFF. Filled out from reference TRBV5-1 and TRBJ2-1, the complete variable domain reads KAGVTQTPRYLIKTRGQQVTLSCSPISGHRSVSWYQQTPGQGLQFLFEYFSETQRNKGNFPGRFSGRQFSNSRSEMNVSTLELGDSALYLCASSLAFGSGSFNEQFFGPGTRLTVL.

This clonotype has ten or more counts. V usage is TRBV7-9 and J usage is TRBJ2-6; no clear D. Germline values: CDR1 SEHNR, CDR2 FQNEAQ (reference sequence). The CDR3 spans 17 residues. V was trimmed by 1 base and J by 0 bases, leaving 10 bases between them. The CDR3 here is CASSLGHVSSGANVLTF. In DNA form, the CDR3 reads TGTGCCAGCAGCTTAGGACACGTGAGCTCTGGGGCCAACGTCCTGACTTTC.

With respect to this clonotype: This likely traces to a read error, being one base from a far larger clone. The chain carries TRBV2 and TRBJ2-1; TRBD2 is a possible D gene (6 bases). Germline CDR1 is SNHLY and CDR2 is FYNNEI. The ends were cut back, 4 bases at V and 10 bases at J, with 17 bases in the middle. This CDR3 has 14 residues. For the CDR3, the DNA is TGTGCCAGCAGTGCAGGGAGGCGGACTTACGAGCAGTTCTTC. It specifies CASSAGRRTYEQFF.

This clonotype was detected many times. The chain combines TRBV7-3 with TRBJ2-1, with 12 bases lining up with TRBD2. The length of the CDR3 is 15 residues. Looked up from germline, CDR1 is SGHTA and CDR2 is FQGTGA. After removal of 5 bases from V and 6 bases from J, the junction contained 5 bases not matched to a gene. In DNA form, the CDR3 reads TGTGCCAGCAGCCTAGCGGGAGGGCCATTCAATGAGCAGTTCTTC. This codes for CASSLAGGPFNEQFF.

This clonotype was seen repeatedly, ten times or more. The chain has TRBV7-9 and TRBJ2-6; D unclear. V was pared by 5 bases and J by 5 bases, with 10 bases between. Germline lookup yields CDR1 SEHNR and CDR2 FQNEAQ (reference sequence). This CDR3 has 14 residues. The CDR3: CASSPPVRANVLTF. The CDR3 DNA sequence: TGTGCCAGCAGCCCCCCGGTTAGGGCCAACGTCCTGACTTTC.

A note on this clonotype: Given a far larger clone just one base away, this is likely a sequencing read error. The CDR3 DNA reads as TGCAGTGCTAGTATCAGACTAGCGGGAGCTTACAATGAGCAGTACTTC. It translates to CSASIRLAGAYNEQYF. This rearrangement joins TRBV20-1 to TRBJ2-7, with 12 bases matching TRBD2. Germline CDR1 DFQATT, CDR2 SNEGSKA (reference sequence). Trimming cost V 3 bases and J 7 bases; bases outside gene matches: 13. There are 16 residues in the CDR3.

The V and J genes are TRBV20-1 and TRBJ2-3, with 8 bases lining up with TRBD2. Germline CDR1 DFQATT, CDR2 SNEGSKA (reference sequence). This CDR3 spans 16 amino acids. Trimming cost V 6 bases and J 2 bases; bases outside gene matches: 13. The CDR3: CSAFGGASGFTDTQYF. The DNA for the CDR3 is TGCAGTGCCTTCGGGGGTGCTAGCGGGTTCACAGATACGCAGTATTTT.

This clonotype was detected many times. J is TRBJ2-3 and V is TRBV10-3; 8 bases fit TRBD2. Trimming cost V 11 bases and J 2 bases; bases outside gene matches: 3. The CDR3 runs 12 residues. Germline V lookup: CDR1 ENHRY, CDR2 SYGVKD. CDR3 in amino acids: CAVSGTTDTQYF. DNA for the CDR3: TGTGCCGTTAGCGGGACCACAGATACGCAGTATTTT.

A note on this clonotype: Only one base separates this from a far larger clonotype, so it likely reflects a read error. The chain combines TRBV26 with TRBJ1-2. TRBV26 is annotated as a pseudogene. This CDR3 has 12 residues. In DNA form, the CDR3 reads TGTGCCAGCAGGAGGGTTACGGCTGGCTACACCTTC. This sequence encodes CASRRVTAGYTF.

This clonotype was counted at least ten times. V is TRBV9 and J is TRBJ2-6, with TRBD1 identical over 9 bases. This CDR3 is built from 16 residues. The ends lost 4 bases at V and 2 bases at J; junction bases unmatched: 4. Germline V gene data show CDR1 as SGDLS and CDR2 as YYNGEE. The CDR3 DNA follows: TGTGCCAGCAGCCCCAGACAGGGGGCTGGGGCCAACGTCCTGACTTTC. Translated: CASSPRQGAGANVLTF. The complete variable domain, with remaining parts taken from reference TRBV9 and TRBJ2-6, reads DSGVTQTPKHLITATGQRVTLRCSPRSGDLSVYWYQQSLDQGLQFLIQYYNGEERAKGNILERFSAQQFPDLHSELNLSSLELGDSALYFCASSPRQGAGANVLTFGAGSRLTVL.

This clonotype occurred many times. The chain has TRBV29-1 and TRBJ1-2; maybe TRBD1 (5 bases). There are 11 residues in the CDR3. The V gene lost 6 bases and the J gene lost 10 bases, with 15 bases spanning the gap. The germline V gene encodes CDR1 SQVTM and CDR2 ANQGSEA. The CDR3 nucleotides read TGCAGCGTAACATTGGGACCCACCTACACCTTC. Amino acids: CSVTLGPTYTF.

As regards this clonotype: With a far larger clone one base away, a read error is the likely cause. In DNA, the CDR3 is TGTGCCAGCAGCGCGATGTTAGGGAGAGAGGGCAATGAGCAGTTCTTC. Amino acid sequence: CASSAMLGREGNEQFF. The V and J genes are TRBV9 and TRBJ2-1, with D perhaps TRBD2 (5 bases). This CDR3 is 16 amino acids long. Germline values: CDR1 SGDLS, CDR2 YYNGEE. With 3 bases removed from V and 6 bases from J, the gap between germline ends came to 19 bases.

A word on this clonotype: Only one base separates this from a far larger clonotype, so it likely reflects a read error. The chain carries TRBV26 and TRBJ2-7; the table calls TRBD2, which could not be checked here. TRBV26 has pseudogene status. This CDR3 region has 14 residues. The CDR3: CASVEGGSIYEQYF. CDR3 DNA: TGTGCCAGTGTTGAGGGAGGTTCAATCTACGAGCAGTACTTC.

This clonotype was observed at least ten times. This sequence joins TRBV20-1 and TRBJ1-4; TRBD1 might be the D (5 bases). In germline, CDR1 is DFQATT, CDR2 SNEGSKA (reference sequence). V gave up 5 bases and J gave up 3 bases, with 13 bases separating them. CDR3 size: 14 residues. The CDR3 protein is CSAPRDGSNEKLFF. CDR3 sequence (DNA): TGCAGTGCTCCCCGGGACGGGTCTAATGAAAAACTGTTTTTT.

Turning to this clonotype: It is unclear where the CDR3 begins or ends on the DNA, so no DNA is shown, and the CDR3 is as TCRdb lists it. The chain recombines TRBV7-2 with TRBJ2-1; the tabulated D call, TRBD2, remains unverified against the DNA. CDR1 and CDR2 (germline): SGHTA, FQGNSA. The CDR3 region is 22 residues in length, termini included. CDR3 protein: CASSFYICSAHGTSGGANEQFF.

This clonotype was detected many times. The chain carries TRBV9 and TRBJ2-1, with D possibly matching TRBD2 (5 bases). The CDR3 contains 15 residues. Germline CDR1 is SGDLS and CDR2 is YYNGEE. V shed 2 bases and J shed 0 bases, with 9 bases lying between them. The CDR3 here is CASSVIGDSYNEQFF. CDR3 bases: TGTGCCAGCAGCGTGATCGGGGACTCCTACAATGAGCAGTTCTTC.